This T cell receptor (beta chain) was recovered during a study of regulatory T cells in long-lasting Graves disease. This CDR3 comprises 13 residues. The V gene end was trimmed by 9 bases and the J gene end by 5 bases; junction bases not matched to a gene: 5. Germline V lookup: CDR1 MDHEN, CDR2 SYDVKM. This clonotype was recorded at least ten times. As for time point: persistent/refractory GD, antithyroid drugs over 5 years with positive TRAb. PBMC-derived RNA was used for the TCR library. Combining iRepertoire HTBI primers with Arm-PCR of CDR3 regions, the authors built TCR beta libraries. TCRdb processed the multiplex PCR reads anew with MiXCR; each CDR3 protein has one entry. The table has 390,000 or so distinct CDR3 sequences, less than 30% seen once.

The TCR was taken from a woman aged 40 to 50 with Graves disease. Sample: peripheral blood mononuclear cells (PBMCs), taken when the disease was refractory, from a patient treated with antithyroid drugs. The J gene is TRBJ2-2, the V gene TRBV28; 8 bases line up with TRBD2. The CDR3 bases are TGTGCCAGTCAAGCGGGGGCTACCGGGGAGCTGTTTTTT. Protein sequence: CASQAGATGELFF.